The rows below give T cell receptor beta chains drawn from one sample of a study of cytomegalovirus exposure and HLA in healthy donors. The protocol was immunoSEQ multiplex PCR, while the TCRdb copy is restricted to in-frame clones and leaves out a portion. The sample holds roughly 100,000 clones, more than 60% seen once. Sequencing was performed on PBMCs. These receptors originate from a woman aged 40-49 years in good health and CMV-seropositive. The CDR3 runs from the conserved cysteine through the conserved F or W. The D gene is left open where the match is weak. The listing skips clone size in some rows; elsewhere it reads once, few, many or a size class.

>TRBV7-9|TRBD1|TRBJ2-7|-
CASSPGTGDLHEQYF
TGTGCCAGCAGCCCCGGGACAGGGGATTTACACGAGCAGTACTTC
>TRBV9|-|TRBJ2-1|-
CASSVVSNEQFF
TGTGCCAGCAGCGTAGTTAGCAATGAGCAGTTCTTC
>TRBV7-2|-|TRBJ1-1|-
CASSLERNTEAFF
TGTGCCAGCAGCTTAGAGAGGAACACTGAAGCTTTCTTT
>TRBV28|-|TRBJ2-3|-
CASSFRAMRATDTQYF
TGTGCCAGCAGTTTTCGGGCGATGCGGGCCACAGATACGCAGTATTTT
>TRBV27|TRBD2|TRBJ2-1|-
CASGLPFYSGLGRLVFNEQFF
TGTGCCAGCGGATTACCCTTTTATAGCGGGCTCGGCAGGCTAGTGTTCAATGAGCAGTTCTTC
>TRBV5-4|-|TRBJ2-1|few
CASSLRLGTDEQFF
TGTGCCAGCAGCTTGAGACTAGGTACTGATGAGCAGTTCTTC
>TRBV4-1|TRBD1|TRBJ1-1|-
CASSQRDRGEAFF
TGCGCCAGCAGCCAAAGGGACAGGGGAGAAGCTTTCTTT
>TRBV7-3|-|TRBJ2-5|-
CASSLKGGETQYF
TGTGCCAGCAGCTTAAAGGGAGGAGAGACCCAGTACTTC
>TRBV5-4|TRBD2|TRBJ2-5|-
CASRSGLAGQETQYF
TGTGCCAGCAGATCAGGACTAGCGGGACAAGAGACCCAGTACTTC
>TRBV15|-|TRBJ2-1|-
CATSRQQEIYNEQFF
TGTGCCACCAGCAGACAACAGGAAATCTACAATGAGCAGTTCTTC
>TRBV7-9|-|TRBJ2-5|-
CASSRGGGETQYF
TGTGCCAGCAGCCGAGGGGGGGGAGAGACCCAGTACTTC
>TRBV27|TRBD1|TRBJ1-5|-
CASRPLDRVGQPQHF
TGTGCCAGCAGACCCCTCGACAGGGTAGGTCAGCCCCAGCATTTT
>TRBV5-4|-|TRBJ1-1|once
CASSRGGNTEAFF
TGTGCCAGCAGCCGGGGAGGGAACACTGAAGCTTTCTTT
>TRBV2|TRBD1|TRBJ1-1|-
CATTGEANTEAFF
TGTGCCACGACAGGGGAGGCGAACACTGAAGCTTTCTTT
>TRBV18|-|TRBJ2-5|few
CASSPARETQYF
TGTGCCAGCTCACCAGCCAGAGAGACCCAGTACTTC
>TRBV4-1|-|TRBJ1-5|-
CASSQVLQEPQHF
TGCGCCAGCAGCCAAGTATTACAGGAGCCCCAGCATTTT
>TRBV6-5|-|TRBJ1-1|-
CASSPSEITEAFF
TGTGCCAGCAGTCCATCAGAAATCACTGAAGCTTTCTTT
>TRBV9|-|TRBJ1-2|-
CASSSGQNYGYTF
TGTGCCAGCAGCTCAGGACAGAACTATGGCTACACCTTC
>TRBV5-4|TRBD1|TRBJ1-2|-
CASREQGAPGYTF
TGTGCCAGTCGGGAACAGGGGGCACCTGGCTACACCTTC
>TRBV27|-|TRBJ2-4|-
CAIRTHKRLAKNIQYF
TGTGCCATCCGAACTCACAAGAGACTAGCCAAAAACATTCAGTACTTC
>TRBV28|-|TRBJ2-2|-
CASSSTYLRETNTGELFF
TGTGCCAGCAGTTCAACCTACCTCAGGGAAACGAACACCGGGGAGCTGTTTTTT
>TRBV7-9|TRBD2|TRBJ2-1|-
CASSSTSGTTFHNEQFF
TGTGCCAGCAGCTCGACTAGCGGGACCACGTTCCACAATGAGCAGTTCTTC
>TRBV7-2|-|TRBJ2-3|-
CASSSDSHTDTQYF
TGTGCCAGCAGCTCGGACAGTCACACAGATACGCAGTATTTT
>TRBV5-1|-|TRBJ1-2|-
CASSLELGQNYGYTF
TGCGCCAGCAGCTTGGAGTTGGGGCAAAACTATGGCTACACCTTC
>TRBV4-3|-|TRBJ1-6|-
CASSQDPPYGSPLHF
TGCGCCAGCAGCCAAGATCCGCCCTACGGGTCACCCCTCCACTTT
>TRBV4-3|-|TRBJ2-2|-
CASSQDLQGWNTGELFF
TGCGCCAGCAGCCAAGATTTGCAGGGATGGAACACCGGGGAGCTGTTTTTT
>TRBV28|TRBD1|TRBJ1-2|-
CASSLKGQGAANYGYTF
TGTGCCAGCAGTTTAAAAGGACAGGGGGCTGCGAACTATGGCTACACCTTC
>TRBV7-9|TRBD2|TRBJ2-3|-
CASSFGSSLAVTDTQYF
TGTGCCAGCAGCTTCGGTTCCAGTCTAGCGGTCACAGATACGCAGTATTTT
>TRBV6-1|-|TRBJ2-7|once
CASSAVRLGRYF
TGTGCCAGCAGTGCAGTTAGGTTGGGGAGGTACTTC
>TRBV14|-|TRBJ2-2|-
CASSQAGRWNTGELFF
TGTGCCAGCAGCCAAGCTGGCCGCTGGAACACCGGGGAGCTGTTTTTT
>TRBV29-1|-|TRBJ2-7|-
CRARGGYEQYF
TGCAGAGCACGAGGGGGCTACGAGCAGTACTTC
>TRBV10-3|TRBD1|TRBJ1-6|-
CAISESGTGSYNSPLHF
TGTGCCATCAGTGAGTCCGGGACAGGCTCCTATAATTCACCCCTCCACTTT
>TRBV4-2|-|TRBJ2-4|-
CASSEGSSRIIQYF
TGTGCCAGCAGCGAAGGGTCGTCCAGAATCATTCAGTACTTC
>TRBV19|-|TRBJ2-2|few
CASFLGAGELFF
TGTGCCAGTTTTTTAGGGGCCGGGGAGCTGTTTTTT
>TRBV28|-|TRBJ1-1|few
CASSYADTVAEAFF
TGTGCCAGCAGTTATGCCGACACCGTCGCTGAAGCTTTCTTT
>TRBV6-5|TRBD1|TRBJ2-1|-
CASRLGTGYNEQFF
TGTGCCAGCCGCCTTGGGACAGGGTACAATGAGCAGTTCTTC
>TRBV6-4|TRBD2|TRBJ2-1|-
CASSELAGGYNEQFF
TGTGCCAGCAGTGAGCTAGCGGGGGGTTACAATGAGCAGTTCTTC
>TRBV11-2|-|TRBJ2-4|-
CASSGRGWLAKNIQYF
TGTGCCAGCAGCGGTCGGGGTTGGCTAGCCAAAAACATTCAGTACTTC
>TRBV14|TRBD1|TRBJ2-7|-
CASSTGTGRYEQYF
TGTGCCAGCAGCACCGGGACAGGGAGGTACGAGCAGTACTTC
>TRBV29-1|-|TRBJ1-2|-
CSVAQIYGYTF
TGCAGCGTTGCACAGATCTATGGCTACACCTTC
>TRBV28|-|TRBJ1-1|few
CASSSTGWGTEAFF
TGTGCCAGCAGCTCCACAGGGTGGGGCACTGAAGCTTTCTTT
>TRBV4-1|-|TRBJ2-7|-
CASSQVVGTAFGGSYEQYF
TGCGCCAGCAGCCAAGTGGTCGGGACCGCCTTCGGGGGCTCCTACGAGCAGTACTTC
>TRBV4-3|TRBD2|TRBJ2-5|once
CASSQGRVVGGRGTGETQYF
TGCGCCAGCAGCCAGGGGAGGGTCGTGGGGGGACGGGGAACGGGAGAGACCCAGTACTTC
>TRBV28|-|TRBJ1-2|-
CASSFPDSYGYTF
TGTGCCAGCAGTTTCCCGGACAGCTATGGCTACACCTTC
>TRBV10-3|TRBD2|TRBJ2-7|-
CAIQGGGYEQYF
TGTGCCATCCAGGGCGGGGGCTACGAGCAGTACTTC
>TRBV11-3|TRBD2|TRBJ2-1|-
CASSLKREGRNEQFF
TGTGCCAGCAGCTTAAAGCGGGAGGGCCGCAATGAGCAGTTCTTC
>TRBV13|TRBD1|TRBJ1-2|-
CASSPGGGQLSFYGYTF
TGTGCCAGCAGCCCAGGGGGCGGACAGCTCTCTTTCTATGGCTACACCTTC
>TRBV7-9|-|TRBJ1-4|-
CASSPEPNEKLFF
TGTGCCAGCTCACCTGAGCCGAATGAAAAACTGTTTTTT
>TRBV5-8|-|TRBJ1-5|-
CASTPWGGRSNQPQHF
TGTGCCAGCACCCCCTGGGGGGGCCGTAGCAATCAGCCCCAGCATTTT
>TRBV7-6|TRBD2|TRBJ2-2|-
CASSDSAGGHSGELFF
TGTGCCAGCAGCGATTCAGCGGGGGGGCATTCTGGGGAGCTGTTTTTT
>TRBV6-1|-|TRBJ1-1|-
CASSEGWGRSTEAFF
TGTGCCAGCAGTGAGGGTTGGGGGCGAAGCACTGAAGCTTTCTTT
>TRBV29-1|TRBD1|TRBJ2-1|few
CSVEEGTAASYNEQFF
TGCAGCGTTGAAGAAGGGACAGCGGCGTCCTACAATGAGCAGTTCTTC
>TRBV9|TRBD2|TRBJ2-5|-
CASSVETSGNQETQYF
TGTGCCAGCAGCGTAGAAACTAGCGGAAACCAAGAGACCCAGTACTTC
>TRBV5-1|-|TRBJ1-1|-
CASSLGHRTTEAFF
TGCGCCAGCAGCTTGGGACATAGGACAACTGAAGCTTTCTTT
>TRBV11-2|-|TRBJ2-1|-
CASRPTGYNEQFF
TGTGCCAGCAGGCCTACAGGGTACAATGAGCAGTTCTTC